A selection of T cell receptor beta chains follows, all from one sample in a study of T cell changes during pregnancy in multiple sclerosis. Assay: immunoSEQ multiplex PCR; the TCRdb copy retains only in-frame clones and omits some. The table lists tens of thousands of clones, around 90% of them singletons, with less than 2% in the top ten. The material sequenced was peripheral blood, taken in the second trimester of pregnancy. These receptors all stem from a female donor with multiple sclerosis, enrolled in a pregnancy study. The CDR3 runs from the conserved cysteine through the conserved F or W. D genes are given only for firm matches. Clone size, where shown, is once, few, many, or a class for clones that have expanded.

abundance	v_gene	j_gene	d_gene	CDR3nt	CDR3aa
-	TRBV7-6	TRBJ2-5	TRBD2	TGTGCCAGCAGCAAACTAGCGGGGGCGCCATTGACCCAGTACTTC	CASSKLAGAPLTQYF
few	TRBV30	TRBJ1-3	-	TGTGCCTGGTCGGGGAACCCTGGAAACACCATATATTTT	CAWSGNPGNTIYF
-	TRBV27	TRBJ1-5	-	TGTGCCAGCAGTCTAAGGGCGACAGTTAGCAATCAGCCCCAGCATTTT	CASSLRATVSNQPQHF
-	TRBV6-4	TRBJ1-1	TRBD1	TGTGCCAGCAGTGACGTCAAACGTGGGACAGTTAACACTGAAGCTTTCTTT	CASSDVKRGTVNTEAFF
-	TRBV5-1	TRBJ1-1	-	TGCGCCAGCAGCTTGGCCCGCTCGGGGAGCACTGAAGCTTTCTTT	CASSLARSGSTEAFF
-	TRBV5-6	TRBJ2-6	-	TGTGCCAGCAGGTTCAACCTCCAGGGGTCTGGGGCCAACGTCCTGACTTTC	CASRFNLQGSGANVLTF
-	TRBV6-1	TRBJ1-1	TRBD1	TGTGCCAGCAGTTCGACAGGGGTAAAGGGTGAAGCTTTCTTT	CASSSTGVKGEAFF
-	TRBV29-1	TRBJ2-7	TRBD2	TGCAGCGTTGGCAGCGGGAGGGCCTACGAGCAGTACTTC	CSVGSGRAYEQYF
-	TRBV5-1	TRBJ2-5	TRBD2	TGCGCCAGCAGCCTCGGGACTAGCGGGAGAGTCGGGGAGACCCAGTACTTC	CASSLGTSGRVGETQYF
-	TRBV5-1	TRBJ2-1	TRBD2	TGCGCCAGCAGCAAGACTAGCGGGGGTCTCAATGAGCAGTTCTTC	CASSKTSGGLNEQFF
-	TRBV2	TRBJ1-6	TRBD1	TGTGCCAGCATGCCAACCGGGACAGGGACTTCACCCCTCCACTTT	CASMPTGTGTSPLHF
-	TRBV28	TRBJ2-1	TRBD2	TGTGCCAGCAGTGTGGGAGGGCCCGACAATGAGCAGTTCTTC	CASSVGGPDNEQFF
-	TRBV25-1	TRBJ1-1	TRBD1	TGTGCCAGCAGTGCGTTAGGGACAGATGAAGCTTTCTTT	CASSALGTDEAFF
-	TRBV5-6	TRBJ2-7	-	TGTGCCAGCAGCGGAAAAAGGGAGTCCTACGAGCAGTACTTC	CASSGKRESYEQYF
-	TRBV10-3	TRBJ2-7	TRBD2	TGTGCCATCAGTGGCCCCTCTGGGGGAGCGGGGATATCCTACGAGCAGTACTTC	CAISGPSGGAGISYEQYF
once	TRBV5-6	TRBJ2-5	TRBD1	TGTGCCAGCCCGGGACAGGGATCCTTGTGCCAAGAGACCCAGTACTTC	CASPGQGSLCQETQYF
-	TRBV5-1	TRBJ2-7	TRBD1	TGCGCCAGCAGCTTGGGGGACAGGGGCGAGCAGTACTTC	CASSLGDRGEQYF
-	TRBV28	TRBJ2-2	TRBD1	TGTGCCAGCAGGTCCGGGACAGGGAACGCCGGGGAGCTGTTTTTT	CASRSGTGNAGELFF
-	TRBV7-8	TRBJ2-7	-	TGTGCCAGCACCCTAGACGTGGCGAGGCCCGAGCAGTACTTC	CASTLDVARPEQYF
once	TRBV28	TRBJ1-2	TRBD1	TGTGCCAGCAGAGCGGACAGGGCCTATGGCTACACCTTC	CASRADRAYGYTF
-	TRBV10-1	TRBJ2-5	-	TGCGCCAGCAGCCCGGGACAAAAGTACTTC	CASSPGQKYF
-	TRBV10-3	TRBJ2-7	TRBD1	TGTGCCATCAGTGAGGGGGACAGGGCCACCTACGAGCAGTACTTC	CAISEGDRATYEQYF
-	TRBV28	TRBJ1-2	-	TGTGCCAGCAGTTTACATGTTAACTATGGCTACACCTTC	CASSLHVNYGYTF
once	TRBV30	TRBJ2-7	-	TGTGCCTGGAGTAAACGACAGGACTACGAGCAGTACTTC	CAWSKRQDYEQYF
-	TRBV7-9	TRBJ2-7	-	TGTGCCAGCAGCTTAGGTCGAGCCTACGAGCAGTACTTC	CASSLGRAYEQYF
-	TRBV6-1	TRBJ2-5	TRBD2	TGTGCCAGCAGTGACAGTCGCGGGGGGTTGGAGACCCAGTACTTC	CASSDSRGGLETQYF
-	TRBV6-1	TRBJ1-1	-	TGTGCCAGCAGTAAGACCGGGACTTCGAACACTGAAGCTTTCTTT	CASSKTGTSNTEAFF
-	TRBV7-3	TRBJ1-3	-	TGTGCCAGCAGCCGAACACCCTCTGGAAACACCATATATTTT	CASSRTPSGNTIYF
-	TRBV19	TRBJ1-2	TRBD1	TGTGCCATAAGTCGGTCGGGGACAGCAGCTAACTATGGCTACACCTTC	CAISRSGTAANYGYTF
-	TRBV5-1	TRBJ2-5	-	TGCGCCAGCAGCCCGTCAGTAGGGGTAGAGACCCAGTACTTC	CASSPSVGVETQYF
-	TRBV7-9	TRBJ2-3	-	TGTGCCAGCAGCCTAGGAGTCTCTAGCACAGATACGCAGTATTTT	CASSLGVSSTDTQYF
-	TRBV11-2	TRBJ2-3	TRBD2	TGTGCCAGCAGCTTAGATGTGGGACTAGCGGGGAGCACAGATACGCAGTATTTT	CASSLDVGLAGSTDTQYF
-	TRBV2	TRBJ1-6	-	TGTGCCAGCAGCTGGACAGACAATAATTCACCCCTCCACTTT	CASSWTDNNSPLHF
-	TRBV6-5	TRBJ2-2	TRBD2	TGTGCCAGCAGGCGACTAGCGGGGAACGGGGAGCTGTTTTTT	CASRRLAGNGELFF
-	TRBV27	TRBJ2-7	TRBD1	TGTGCCAGCAGTTTTACCGGGACAGGGACAGGAGGAAGGCAGTACTTC	CASSFTGTGTGGRQYF
-	TRBV19	TRBJ1-6	-	TGTGCCAGTTCACGACAGGATTCACCCCTCCACTTT	CASSRQDSPLHF
-	TRBV7-6	TRBJ2-2	-	TGTGCCAGCAGCTCCCGGGCCGGGGAGCTGTTTTTT	CASSSRAGELFF